The source of this T cell receptor (beta chain) is a study of glioma-infiltrating T cells after dendritic cell vaccination. Overall study context: Patients received three intradermal dendritic cell vaccine injections at biweekly intervals.

The germline CDR1 and CDR2 sequences are KGHSH and LQKENI. This CDR3 has 14 amino acids. V gave up 3 bases and J gave up 2 bases; unmatched junction bases: 1. Primers: 60 V beta forward and 13 J beta reverse. Clones were sequenced by immunoSEQ multiplex PCR, and TCRdb holds only the in-frame ones, with some missing. The table has roughly 100,000 clones, roughly 84% seen once. The chain recombines TRBV18 with TRBJ2-5, with 9 bases matching TRBD2. This material consisted of blood, taken before dendritic cell vaccination. The sequence was obtained from a human donor with glioblastoma. CDR3 residues: CASSPTSGQETQYF. For the CDR3, the DNA is TGTGCCAGCTCACCGACTAGCGGACAAGAGACCCAGTACTTC.